The clone carrying this T cell receptor (beta chain) was counted at least ten times. Its antigen is unknown. This entry belongs to a study of CD8+CD57+ T cells in acquired aplastic anemia. Study-wide points: No significant patient-versus-control difference appeared in CD8+ Simpson's diversity. A set of some 28 CD8+ CDR3 sequences was shared between patients and controls, and these sequences appeared highly expressed in patients.

V was trimmed by 3 bases and J by 12 bases, leaving 12 bases between them. The CDR3 has 12 amino acids. According to the study, genomic DNA was the template for TCR beta VDJ and CDR3 profiling. TCRdb recomputed calls from the reads with MiXCR, one row per CDR3 protein. This table holds about 210,000 distinct CDR3 sequences, about a third found once. The specimen was sorted CD4+, CD8+, or CD8+CD57+ T cells (not recorded which) from PBMCs. The J gene is TRBJ1-5, the V gene TRBV12-3 or TRBV12-4; D is perhaps TRBD1 (5 bases). The origin of this receptor is a human donor in good health, serving as a control. The CDR3 sequence is CASSFGGGNQHF. CDR3 bases: TGTGCCAGCAGTTTTGGGGGGGGGAACCAGCATTTT.